These T cell receptor beta chains were read from a single sample in a study of yellow fever vaccine responses in identical twins. TCRdb re-called the RT-PCR reads through MiXCR, storing one row per CDR3 protein. This table has thousands of distinct CDR3 sequences, more than 70% appearing once. Here the sequenced sample was T cells from blood (PBMCs), unsorted or a sorted subset (not recorded which), taken before or after yellow fever vaccination (not recorded which). These receptors all come from a woman aged 18-29 years who received the yellow fever vaccine. The CDR3 runs from the conserved cysteine through the conserved F or W. Each record gives: J gene, V gene, CDR3 protein.

>TRBJ2-7|TRBV29-1
CSVIQAGVPYEQYF
>TRBJ2-5|TRBV20-1
CSAYRLAQETQYF
>TRBJ2-7|TRBV11-3
CASSPRRAPYEQYF
>TRBJ1-4|TRBV2
CASSGARGRGEKLFF
>TRBJ2-5|TRBV7-9
CASSIRQGQETQYF
>TRBJ2-1|TRBV19
CASKTSGIINEQFF
>TRBJ2-3|TRBV29-1
CSEESGDTQYF
>TRBJ2-7|TRBV18
CASSPLPGFNEQYF
>TRBJ2-7|TRBV20-1
CSVWIPGGYEQYF
>TRBJ1-2|TRBV10-3
CAISPNGGQGYGYTF
>TRBJ1-3|TRBV23-1
CASSHRGGPGGGNTIYF
>TRBJ2-5|TRBV7-8
CASRPTSAETQYF
>TRBJ1-5|TRBV2
CASSDAYQPQHF
>TRBJ2-7|TRBV7-2
CASSYGPTYEQYF
>TRBJ2-1|TRBV28
CASSLGSYNEQFF
>TRBJ1-5|TRBV2
CASSDGKNQPQHF
>TRBJ1-6|TRBV28
CASRADTGNNSPLHF
>TRBJ2-3|TRBV15
CATSRLTGTTYGTDTQYF
>TRBJ2-7|TRBV29-1
CSVVVSGGEQYF
>TRBJ2-1|TRBV6-1
CASSKLSRGGLYEQFF
>TRBJ2-7|TRBV11-2
CASSTLAGIAPEQYF
>TRBJ1-1|TRBV18
CATAGVTEAFF
>TRBJ1-1|TRBV29-1
CSVVSRAGLLTEAFF
>TRBJ2-7|TRBV28
CASSLFRDVGLYEQYF
>TRBJ1-2|TRBV29-1
CSVREFYGYTF
>TRBJ2-1|TRBV20-1
CSAPRLAGGDNEQFF
>TRBJ1-2|TRBV6-5
CASSYSGGGAYGYTF
>TRBJ2-1|TRBV20-1
CSASVGDLGFF
>TRBJ2-1|TRBV14
CASSLSGNEQFF
>TRBJ2-5|TRBV29-1
CSVDPNPGRVTETQYF
>TRBJ2-1|TRBV11-2
CASSSSPEPYNEQFF
>TRBJ2-1|TRBV11-3
CASSFDRDNEQFF
>TRBJ2-5|TRBV20-1
CSARFRQGKYQETQYF
>TRBJ2-7|TRBV10-3
CAISEMVSEQYF
>TRBJ1-5|TRBV23-1
CASRDRGCANQPQHF
>TRBJ2-4|TRBV4-3
CASSQEGRGLKNIQYF
>TRBJ2-1|TRBV11-2
CASSFKHNEQFF
>TRBJ2-4|TRBV11-2
CASSLELWVGIQYF
>TRBJ2-3|TRBV29-1
CSVLKSYTQYF
>TRBJ2-5|TRBV7-7
CASSLVGETQYF
>TRBJ1-2|TRBV11-3
CASSHQWGYTF
>TRBJ1-4|TRBV12-3/TRBV12-4
CASRTQGREEKLFF
>TRBJ2-3|TRBV11-3
CASTLGPSTDTQYF
>TRBJ2-7|TRBV11-3
CASRLAGGAYEQYF
>TRBJ2-5|TRBV20-1
CSANFAGQETQYF
>TRBJ1-1|TRBV10-3
CATREQGTNTEAFF
>TRBJ2-3|TRBV11-3
CASSMGLADTDTQYF
>TRBJ1-1|TRBV4-2
CASTLDRGMNTEAFF
>TRBJ2-7|TRBV3-1
CASRALGASSYEQYF
>TRBJ2-7|TRBV29-1
CSVEVATQQYF
>TRBJ2-7|TRBV12-3/TRBV12-4
CASSPSGQASEQYF
>TRBJ2-5|TRBV18
CASSPRAPGTTQETQYF
>TRBJ2-7|TRBV29-1
CSVESRGVTYEQYF